These 8 T cell receptor beta chains originate from one sample sequenced in a study of cytomegalovirus exposure and HLA in healthy donors. PCR amplification relied on 60 Vbeta primers (plus 13 Jbeta primers). Produced via immunoSEQ multiplex PCR; TCRdb's table is partial and in-frame only. The table shows around 120,000 clones, with approximately 85% occurring only once. The sequenced material came from PBMCs. These receptors were taken from a male donor in good health and CMV-seropositive.

This chain joins TRBV6-5 and TRBJ1-1, with 9 nucleotides matching TRBD1. V lost 6 bases, J lost 9 bases, and 8 bases stayed unmatched. The CDR3 spans 13 residues. Germline-derived CDR1 and CDR2 are MNHEY and SVGAGI. This CDR3 reads CASRGGYRGQAFF. The CDR3 DNA sequence: TGTGCCAGCAGGGGGGGCTACAGGGGGCAAGCTTTCTTT.

The J gene is TRBJ1-1, the V gene TRBV19; D is unclear. The length of the CDR3 is 16 residues. The germline CDR1 and CDR2 sequences are LNHDA and SQIVND (reference sequence). V was cut by 5 bases and J by 2 bases, with 18 bases left in between. CDR3 residues: CASSAKQEALNTEAFF. The CDR3 DNA is TGTGCCAGTAGTGCTAAACAAGAGGCCCTTAACACTGAAGCTTTCTTT.

The chain links TRBV13 to TRBJ2-5, with a weak D call TRBD1 (6 bases). Trimming removed 5 bases at V and 5 bases at J, with 24 bases between. CDR1 and CDR2 from the germline V gene are PRHDT and FYEKMQ (reference sequence). This CDR3 is built from 17 residues. CDR3 residues: CASSHPGLQGPGETQYF. The DNA for the CDR3 is TGTGCCAGCAGCCACCCCGGGTTACAGGGACCAGGGGAGACCCAGTACTTC.

This clone was seen once. This rearrangement joins TRBV29-1 to TRBJ2-1; unclear D gene. The CDR3 is 15 amino acids. Trimming took 5 bases from V and 0 from J, leaving 14 bases between them. Germline V gene lookup returns CDR1 SQVTM and CDR2 ANQGSEA. The CDR3 region is CSVLGAANSYNEQFF. CDR3 nucleotides: TGCAGCGTTTTAGGTGCGGCAAACTCCTACAATGAGCAGTTCTTC.

The V and J genes are TRBV7-2 and TRBJ2-7, with D perhaps TRBD2 (5 bases). From germline, CDR1 is SGHTA and CDR2 FQGNSA. The CDR3 is made up of 15 amino acids. V was clipped by 5 bases and J by 4 bases, with 18 bases between them. The CDR3 nucleotides read TGTGCCAGCAGCGCCCCGGAGCTAGCCCTATACGAGCAGTACTTC. It specifies CASSAPELALYEQYF.

The chain uses TRBV28 and TRBJ2-3; TRBD2 matches at 7 bases. This CDR3 contains 16 residues. V gave up 3 bases and J gave up 2 bases; unmatched junction bases: 8. CDR1 is MDHEN and CDR2 is SYDVKM in the germline V gene. CDR3 loop: CASSFGGRLLTDTQYF. For the CDR3, the DNA is TGTGCCAGCAGTTTCGGGGGGAGACTACTCACAGATACGCAGTATTTT.

This clone was counted a few times. The rearrangement joins TRBV6-1 to TRBJ1-2, with D hard to call. V gave up 7 bases and J gave up 3 bases, with 9 bases separating them. This CDR3 contains 12 residues. The V gene's germline CDR1 is MNHNS and CDR2 SASEGT. CDR3 loop: CASTTGDYGYTF. The CDR3 DNA reads as TGTGCCAGCACCACGGGAGACTATGGCTACACCTTC.

The chain carries TRBV11-3 and TRBJ2-3, with 11 bases that match TRBD2. There are 19 residues in the CDR3. The V segment lost 5 bases and the J segment 11 bases; nucleotides outside the gene matches: 24. The germline V gene has CDR1 SGHNT and CDR2 YENEEA. CDR3 loop: CASSPRGPDSGRAPEGQYF. The CDR3 coding sequence is TGTGCCAGCAGCCCTCGGGGACCCGATAGCGGGAGGGCCCCTGAGGGGCAGTATTTT. Using reference TRBV11-3 and TRBJ2-3 for the parts outside the CDR3, the full variable domain is EAGVVQSPRYKIIEKKQPVAFWCNPISGHNTLYWYLQNLGQGPELLIRYENEEAVDDSQLPKDRFSAERLKGVDSTLKIQPAELGDSAVYLCASSPRGPDSGRAPEGQYFGPGTRLTVL.